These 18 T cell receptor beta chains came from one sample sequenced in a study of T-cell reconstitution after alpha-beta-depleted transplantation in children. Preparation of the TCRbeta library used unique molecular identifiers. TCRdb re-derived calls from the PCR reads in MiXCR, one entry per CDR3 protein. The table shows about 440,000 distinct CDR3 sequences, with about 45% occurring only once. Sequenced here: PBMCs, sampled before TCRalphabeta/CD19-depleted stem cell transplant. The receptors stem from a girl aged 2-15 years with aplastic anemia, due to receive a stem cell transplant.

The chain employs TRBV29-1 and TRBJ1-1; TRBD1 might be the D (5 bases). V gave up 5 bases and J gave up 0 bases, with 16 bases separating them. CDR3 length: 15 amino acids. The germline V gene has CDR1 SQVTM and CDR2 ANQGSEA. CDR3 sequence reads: CSVNGGLTMNTEAFF. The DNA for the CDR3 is TGCAGCGTTAACGGGGGTCTTACCATGAACACTGAAGCTTTCTTT.

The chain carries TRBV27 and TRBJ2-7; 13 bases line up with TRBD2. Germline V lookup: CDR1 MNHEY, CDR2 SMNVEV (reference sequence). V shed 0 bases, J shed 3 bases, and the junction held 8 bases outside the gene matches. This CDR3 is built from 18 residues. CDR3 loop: CASSLSAGWTSGSYEQYF. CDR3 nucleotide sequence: TGTGCCAGCAGTTTATCCGCCGGGTGGACTAGCGGGAGCTACGAGCAGTACTTC.

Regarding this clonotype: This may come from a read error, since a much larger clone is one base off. CDR3 sequence: CSAPEGGNTDTQHF. The CDR3 region has the DNA TGCAGTGCCCCCGAGGGGGGGAACACAGATACGCAGCATTTT. The chain is built from TRBV20-1 and TRBJ2-3, with TRBD1 as a possible D gene (6 bases). The J call may be faulty, since TRBJ1-5 better matches the DNA end. Looked up from germline, CDR1 is DFQATT and CDR2 is SNEGSKA (reference sequence). The CDR3 has 14 amino acids.

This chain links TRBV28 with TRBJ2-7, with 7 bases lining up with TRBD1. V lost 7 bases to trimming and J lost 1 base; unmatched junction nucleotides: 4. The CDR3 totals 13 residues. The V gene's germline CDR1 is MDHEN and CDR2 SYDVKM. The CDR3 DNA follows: TGTGCCAGCATTTACAGGGGATCCTACGAGCAGTACTTC. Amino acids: CASIYRGSYEQYF.

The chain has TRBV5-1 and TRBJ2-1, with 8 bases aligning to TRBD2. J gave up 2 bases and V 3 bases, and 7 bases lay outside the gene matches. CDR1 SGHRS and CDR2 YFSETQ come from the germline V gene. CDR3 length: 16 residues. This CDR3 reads CASSYSGTRTYNEQFF. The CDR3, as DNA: TGCGCCAGCAGCTACTCCGGGACTAGGACCTACAATGAGCAGTTCTTC.

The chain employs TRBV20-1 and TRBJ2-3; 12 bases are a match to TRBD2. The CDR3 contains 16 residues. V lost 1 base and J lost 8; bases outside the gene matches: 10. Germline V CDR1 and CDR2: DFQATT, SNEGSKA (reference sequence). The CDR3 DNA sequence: TGCAGTGCTAGAGCTGACAGACTAGCGGGGGCTGGTACGCAGTATTTT. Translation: CSARADRLAGAGTQYF.

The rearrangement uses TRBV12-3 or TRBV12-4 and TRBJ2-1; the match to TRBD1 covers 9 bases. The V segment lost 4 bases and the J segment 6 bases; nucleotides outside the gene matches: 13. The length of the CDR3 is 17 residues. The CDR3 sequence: CASSWDYGTGIGNEQFF. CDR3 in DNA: TGTGCCAGCAGTTGGGACTACGGGACAGGGATCGGCAATGAGCAGTTCTTC.

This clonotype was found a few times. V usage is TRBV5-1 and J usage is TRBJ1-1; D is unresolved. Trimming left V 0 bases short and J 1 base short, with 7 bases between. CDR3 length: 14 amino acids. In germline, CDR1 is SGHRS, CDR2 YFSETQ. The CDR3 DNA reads TGCGCCAGCAGCTTGGTTGCAGGGAACACTGAAGCTTTCTTT. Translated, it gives CASSLVAGNTEAFF. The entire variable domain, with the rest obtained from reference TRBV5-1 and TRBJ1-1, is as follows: KAGVTQTPRYLIKTRGQQVTLSCSPISGHRSVSWYQQTPGQGLQFLFEYFSETQRNKGNFPGRFSGRQFSNSRSEMNVSTLELGDSALYLCASSLVAGNTEAFFGQGTRLTVV.

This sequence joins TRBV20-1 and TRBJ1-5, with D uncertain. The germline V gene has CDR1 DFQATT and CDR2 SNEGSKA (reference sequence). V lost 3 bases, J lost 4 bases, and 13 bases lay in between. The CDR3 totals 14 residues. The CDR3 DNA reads TGCAGTGCTAGTGAAATCAGCCGGAATCAGCCCCAGCATTTT. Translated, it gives CSASEISRNQPQHF.

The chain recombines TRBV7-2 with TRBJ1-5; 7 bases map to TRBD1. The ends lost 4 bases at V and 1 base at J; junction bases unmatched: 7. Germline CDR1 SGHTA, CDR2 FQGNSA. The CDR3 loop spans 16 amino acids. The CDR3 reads CASSSGQLGSNQPQHF. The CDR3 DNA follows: TGTGCCAGCAGCTCGGGACAGCTGGGGAGCAATCAGCCCCAGCATTTT.

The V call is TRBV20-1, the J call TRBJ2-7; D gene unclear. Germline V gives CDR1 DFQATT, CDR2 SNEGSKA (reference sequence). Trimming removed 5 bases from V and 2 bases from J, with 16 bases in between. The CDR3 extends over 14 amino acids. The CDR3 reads CSARTRASTYEQYF. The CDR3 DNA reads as TGCAGTGCTCGAACCCGGGCCAGCACCTACGAGCAGTACTTC.

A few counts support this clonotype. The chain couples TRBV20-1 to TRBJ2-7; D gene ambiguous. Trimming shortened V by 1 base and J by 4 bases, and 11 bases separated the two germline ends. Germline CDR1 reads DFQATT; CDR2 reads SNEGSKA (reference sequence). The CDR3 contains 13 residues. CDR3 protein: CSARVPQEYEQYF. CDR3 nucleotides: TGCAGTGCTAGAGTCCCGCAGGAGTACGAGCAGTACTTC.

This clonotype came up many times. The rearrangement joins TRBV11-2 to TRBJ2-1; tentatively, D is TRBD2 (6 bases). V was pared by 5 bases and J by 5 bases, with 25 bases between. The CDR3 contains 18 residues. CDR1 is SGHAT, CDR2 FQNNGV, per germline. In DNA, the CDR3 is TGTGCCAGCAGCCTATTCGGGAGTGCGGACCTCATGAACAATGAGCAGTTCTTC. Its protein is CASSLFGSADLMNNEQFF.

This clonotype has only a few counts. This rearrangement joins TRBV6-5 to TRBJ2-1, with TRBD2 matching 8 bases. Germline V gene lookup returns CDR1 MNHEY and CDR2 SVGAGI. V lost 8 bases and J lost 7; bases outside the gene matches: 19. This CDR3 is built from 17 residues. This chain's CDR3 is CASRVTPGGIVGNEQFF. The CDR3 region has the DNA TGTGCCAGCCGAGTTACTCCGGGAGGGATAGTGGGGAATGAGCAGTTCTTC.

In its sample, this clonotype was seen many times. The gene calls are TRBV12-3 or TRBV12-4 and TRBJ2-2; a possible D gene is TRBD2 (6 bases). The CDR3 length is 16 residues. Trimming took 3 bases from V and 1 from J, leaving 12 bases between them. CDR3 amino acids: CASSLEGILNTGELFF. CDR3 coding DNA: TGTGCCAGCAGTTTGGAGGGGATTTTGAACACCGGGGAGCTGTTTTTT.

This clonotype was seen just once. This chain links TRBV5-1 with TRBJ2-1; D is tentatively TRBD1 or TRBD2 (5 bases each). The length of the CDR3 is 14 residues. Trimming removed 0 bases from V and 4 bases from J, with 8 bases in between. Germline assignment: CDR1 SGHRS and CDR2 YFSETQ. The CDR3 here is CASSLGDAYNEQFF. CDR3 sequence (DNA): TGCGCCAGCAGCTTGGGGGACGCATACAATGAGCAGTTCTTC.

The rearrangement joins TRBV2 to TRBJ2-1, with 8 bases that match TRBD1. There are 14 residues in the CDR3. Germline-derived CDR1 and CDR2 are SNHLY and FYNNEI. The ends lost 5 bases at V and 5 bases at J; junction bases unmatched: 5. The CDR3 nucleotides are TGTGCCAGCAGTTTACAGGGGGTGCACAATGAGCAGTTCTTC. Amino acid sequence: CASSLQGVHNEQFF.

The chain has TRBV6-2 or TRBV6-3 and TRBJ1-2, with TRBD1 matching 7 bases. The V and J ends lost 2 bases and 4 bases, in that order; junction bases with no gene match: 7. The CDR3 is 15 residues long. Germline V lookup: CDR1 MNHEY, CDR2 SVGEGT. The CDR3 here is CASSYDLGQTYGYTF. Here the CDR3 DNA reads TGTGCCAGCAGTTACGACCTGGGACAGACCTATGGCTACACCTTC.